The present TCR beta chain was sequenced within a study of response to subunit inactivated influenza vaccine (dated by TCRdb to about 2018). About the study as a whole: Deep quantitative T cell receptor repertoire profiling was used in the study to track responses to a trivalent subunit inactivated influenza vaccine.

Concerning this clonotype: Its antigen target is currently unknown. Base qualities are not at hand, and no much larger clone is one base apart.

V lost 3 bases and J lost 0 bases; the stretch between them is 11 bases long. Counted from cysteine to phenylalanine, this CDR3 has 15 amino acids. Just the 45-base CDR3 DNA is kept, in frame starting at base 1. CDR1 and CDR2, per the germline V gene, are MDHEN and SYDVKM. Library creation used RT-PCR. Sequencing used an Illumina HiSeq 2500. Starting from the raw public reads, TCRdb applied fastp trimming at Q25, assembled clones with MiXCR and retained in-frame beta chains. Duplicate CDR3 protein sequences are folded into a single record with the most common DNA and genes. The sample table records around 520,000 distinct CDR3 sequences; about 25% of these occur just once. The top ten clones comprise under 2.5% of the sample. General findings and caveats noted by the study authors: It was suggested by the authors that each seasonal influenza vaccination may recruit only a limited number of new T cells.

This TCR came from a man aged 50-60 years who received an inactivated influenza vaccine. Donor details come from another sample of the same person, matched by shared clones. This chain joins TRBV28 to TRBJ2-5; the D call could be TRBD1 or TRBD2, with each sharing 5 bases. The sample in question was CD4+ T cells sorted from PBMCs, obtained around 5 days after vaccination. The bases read TGTGCCAGCAGTTTGGGTGGGGGTTACCAAGAGACCCAGTACTTC. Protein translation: CASSLGGGYQETQYF.